This T cell receptor (beta chain) appears in the sequencing data of a study of CXCR3-negative and CXCR3-positive naive CD8 T cells. Naivety in CD8+ T cells corresponded to a CD45RO-CCR7+CD27+CD95- phenotype. UMI-labeled 5' RACE TRB cDNA libraries were prepared from the cells. Reprocessing the 5' RACE reads, TCRdb reports a single entry for every CDR3 protein and omits DNA. The sample table sets out some 130,000 distinct CDR3 sequences. This CDR3 is built from 17 residues. Germline V gives CDR1 SNHLY, CDR2 FYNNEI. With regard to this clonotype: The antigen is not known.

General study results and limits: Diversity ran similarly high across both naive subsets but far lower in memory CD8+ cells. Comparison of naive cells showed more hydrophobic TRB CDR3s in CXCR3-positive than in CXCR3-negative naive cells. The majority of assays used fresh PBMCs, and CXCR3 expression partially decreased after cryopreservation.

Sequencing was done on a sample of naive CXCR3- CD8+ T cells from blood. Stated subset: CD45RO-CCR7+CD27+CD95- naive CD8+ T cells lacking CXCR3 (TNR3-). This chain links TRBV2 with TRBJ2-7; TCRdb's D call, TRBD1, is unchecked because there is no DNA. The clonotype originates from a human donor in good health. Some clones in this sample may be carry-over from other donors' samples. The CDR3 protein is CASSEATPGQGWYEQYF.